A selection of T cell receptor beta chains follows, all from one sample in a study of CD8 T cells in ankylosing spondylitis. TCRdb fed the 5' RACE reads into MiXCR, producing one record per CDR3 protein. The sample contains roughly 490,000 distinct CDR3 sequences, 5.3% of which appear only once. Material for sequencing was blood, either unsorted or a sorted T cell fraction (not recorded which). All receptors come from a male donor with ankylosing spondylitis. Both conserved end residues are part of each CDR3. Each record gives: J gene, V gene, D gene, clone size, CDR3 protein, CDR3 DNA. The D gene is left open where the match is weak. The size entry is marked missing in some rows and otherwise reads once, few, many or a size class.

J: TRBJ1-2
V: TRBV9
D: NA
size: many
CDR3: CASSVRHSDYGYTF
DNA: TGTGCCAGCAGCGTCCGACACAGTGACTATGGCTACACCTTC

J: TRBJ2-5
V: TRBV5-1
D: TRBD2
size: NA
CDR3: CASSFGEGQETQYF
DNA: TGCGCCAGCAGCTTCGGGGAGGGCCAGGAGACCCAGTACTTC

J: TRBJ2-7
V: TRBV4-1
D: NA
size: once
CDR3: CASSQTRDPSEQYF
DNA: TGCGCCAGCAGCCAAACCCGGGACCCCAGCGAGCAGTACTTC

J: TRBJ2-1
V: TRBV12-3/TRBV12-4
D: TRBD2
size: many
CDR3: CASSPGSSGGYNEQFF
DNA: TGTGCCAGCAGTCCTGGATCTAGCGGGGGGTACAATGAGCAGTTCTTC

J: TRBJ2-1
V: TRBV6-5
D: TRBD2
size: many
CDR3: CASSYSMLAGNNEQFF
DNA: TGTGCCAGCAGTTACTCGATGCTAGCGGGGAACAATGAGCAGTTCTTC

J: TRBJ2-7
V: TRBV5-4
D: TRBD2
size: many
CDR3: CASSSERGSLHEQYF
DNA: TGTGCCAGCAGCTCGGAGCGCGGGAGTCTCCACGAGCAGTACTTC

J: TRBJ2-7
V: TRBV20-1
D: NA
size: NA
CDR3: CSARAGWKPYEQYF
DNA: TGCAGTGCTAGAGCAGGTTGGAAGCCTTACGAGCAGTACTTC

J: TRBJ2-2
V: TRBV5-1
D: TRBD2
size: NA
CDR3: CASSPVAGVQTGELFF
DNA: TGCGCCAGCAGCCCAGTTGCGGGAGTACAAACCGGGGAGCTGTTTTTT

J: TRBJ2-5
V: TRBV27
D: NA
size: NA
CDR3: CASSSRAAKETQYF
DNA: TGTGCCAGCAGTTCTAGGGCCGCGAAAGAGACCCAGTACTTC

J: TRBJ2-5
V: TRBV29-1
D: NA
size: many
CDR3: CSVGTSETQYF
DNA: TGCAGCGTCGGGACATCAGAGACCCAGTACTTC

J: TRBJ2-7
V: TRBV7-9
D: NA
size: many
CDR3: CASSLVGLAEQYF
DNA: TGTGCCAGCAGCTTAGTGGGACTGGCAGAGCAGTACTTC

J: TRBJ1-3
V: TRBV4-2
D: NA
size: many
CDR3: CASSQEEGRGYTIYF
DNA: TGTGCCAGCAGCCAAGAAGAGGGCAGGGGATACACCATATATTTT

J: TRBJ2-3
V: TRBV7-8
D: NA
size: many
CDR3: CASSLARVGGPDTQYF
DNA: TGTGCCAGCAGCTTAGCGAGGGTCGGGGGCCCCGATACGCAGTATTTT